These T cell receptor beta chains were read from a single sample in a study of shared clonotypes between healthy human individuals. TCRdb keeps only in-frame clones here, not all; method: immunoSEQ multiplex PCR. The profile shows 2 million to 2.5 million clones, roughly 90% of them singletons. The sequenced sample was naive CD4+ T cells from PBMCs. All receptors come from a man aged 18-30 years in good health. Some clones in this sample may be carry-over from other donors' samples. The CDR3 runs from the conserved cysteine through the conserved F or W. Each record gives: J gene, V gene, clone size, D gene, CDR3 protein, CDR3 DNA. The D gene is left open where the match is weak. Clone size is stated in some rows and not others, as once, few, many or a class when expanded.

>TRBJ1-2|TRBV25-1|-|-
CASSSSRTNYGYTF
TGTGCCAGCAGTTCGAGTAGGACTAACTATGGCTACACCTTC
>TRBJ2-5|TRBV21-1|-|-
CASSKRVQGETQYF
TGTGCCAGCAGCAAAAGGGTGCAGGGGGAGACCCAGTACTTC
>TRBJ2-1|TRBV29-1|-|-
CSVGALKVNEQFF
TGCAGCGTGGGGGCCTTGAAGGTCAATGAGCAGTTCTTC
>TRBJ2-1|TRBV28|-|TRBD1
CASSVSFGTDNEQFF
TGTGCCAGCAGTGTAAGCTTTGGGACAGATAATGAGCAGTTCTTC
>TRBJ2-1|TRBV7-2|-|TRBD2
CASSLFGREYNEQFF
TGTGCCAGCAGCTTGTTCGGGCGGGAGTACAATGAGCAGTTCTTC
>TRBJ2-2|TRBV18|-|-
CASSPPGRAGELFF
TGTGCCAGCTCACCACCGGGGCGGGCCGGGGAGCTGTTTTTT
>TRBJ2-3|TRBV5-1|-|TRBD2
CASSSGLAGATDTQYF
TGCGCCAGCAGCTCGGGACTAGCGGGAGCGACGGATACGCAGTATTTT
>TRBJ2-5|TRBV5-1|-|-
CASRMGETQYF
TGCGCCAGCAGGATGGGGGAGACCCAGTACTTC
>TRBJ1-1|TRBV5-4|-|-
CASSPLPGSNTEAFF
TGTGCCAGCAGCCCCTTACCCGGCTCGAACACTGAAGCTTTCTTT
>TRBJ1-5|TRBV10-3|-|-
CAISERGYSNQPQHF
TGTGCCATCAGTGAAAGGGGGTATAGCAATCAGCCCCAGCATTTT
>TRBJ2-6|TRBV2|once|-
CASSPKGGANVLTF
TGTGCCAGCAGCCCGAAGGGGGGGGCCAACGTCCTGACTTTC
>TRBJ1-1|TRBV18|-|-
CAGLREQDTEAFF
TGTGCCGGCCTCAGAGAACAGGACACTGAAGCTTTCTTT
>TRBJ2-5|TRBV5-5|-|TRBD1
CASSAGQGGLETQYF
TGTGCCAGCAGCGCTGGACAGGGAGGTTTAGAGACCCAGTACTTC
>TRBJ1-2|TRBV28|-|TRBD1
CASSLGQGVRGYTF
TGTGCCAGCAGTTTGGGACAGGGTGTACGTGGCTACACCTTC
>TRBJ1-4|TRBV2|-|-
CARGGAYEKLFF
TGTGCCAGGGGTGGTGCCTATGAAAAACTGTTTTTT
>TRBJ2-1|TRBV5-1|once|TRBD1
CASSSGTGNNEQFF
TGCGCCAGCAGCTCAGGGACAGGAAACAATGAGCAGTTCTTC
>TRBJ1-2|TRBV19|-|-
CASSIEADGYTF
TGTGCCAGTAGTATTGAAGCGGACGGCTACACCTTC
>TRBJ1-3|TRBV28|-|-
CASSLAYSGNTIYF
TGTGCCAGCAGTTTAGCATACTCTGGAAACACCATATATTTT
>TRBJ1-1|TRBV6-1|-|-
CASSIFQGILIEAFF
TGTGCCAGCAGCATATTTCAGGGAATTCTCATCGAAGCTTTCTTT
>TRBJ1-5|TRBV18|-|-
CASSPGGTDPQHF
TGTGCCAGCTCACCGGGGGGAACGGATCCCCAGCATTTT
>TRBJ1-4|TRBV25-1|-|TRBD1
CASSPTLPGQEREKLFF
TGTGCCAGCAGTCCGACTCTTCCGGGACAGGAGAGGGAAAAACTGTTTTTT
>TRBJ2-1|TRBV4-3|-|-
CASSQFPALSSYNEQFF
TGCGCCAGCAGCCAATTTCCAGCGTTGAGCTCCTACAATGAGCAGTTCTTC
>TRBJ2-6|TRBV11-2|-|-
CASSFYGANVLTF
TGTGCCAGCAGCTTTTATGGGGCCAACGTCCTGACTTTC
>TRBJ1-2|TRBV6-1|-|-
CASSGGEERRNGYTF
TGTGCCAGCAGTGGGGGTGAGGAGAGAAGGAATGGCTACACCTTC
>TRBJ2-7|TRBV20-1|-|-
CSAMQAYEQYF
TGCAGTGCTATGCAGGCCTACGAGCAGTACTTC
>TRBJ2-2|TRBV28|-|-
CASSLGWARGELFF
TGTGCCAGCAGCCTGGGGTGGGCCCGGGGGGAGCTGTTTTTT
>TRBJ2-1|TRBV4-2|-|-
CASSQVFAGLRIGAYNEQFF
TGTGCCAGCAGCCAAGTTTTCGCGGGATTGCGGATTGGGGCCTACAATGAGCAGTTCTTC
>TRBJ1-2|TRBV28|-|-
CASSWGGPLAYGYTF
TGTGCCAGCAGCTGGGGGGGACCCCTCGCCTATGGCTACACCTTC
>TRBJ1-1|TRBV15|-|-
CATSRDRGSTEAFF
TGTGCCACCAGCAGAGATCGGGGATCTACTGAAGCTTTCTTT
>TRBJ2-1|TRBV5-1|few|-
CASSGVDEQFF
TGCGCCAGCTCCGGGGTCGACGAGCAGTTCTTC
>TRBJ2-1|TRBV19|-|-
CASSIGRTNSYNEQFF
TGTGCCAGTAGTATAGGTCGGACTAACTCCTACAATGAGCAGTTCTTC
>TRBJ1-5|TRBV6-1|-|-
CASSGSGYQPQHF
TGTGCCAGCAGTGGGTCAGGGTACCAGCCCCAGCATTTT
>TRBJ2-5|TRBV4-3|once|TRBD2
CASSQDRRTRQETQYF
TGCGCCAGCAGCCAAGACCGTCGGACTAGGCAAGAGACCCAGTACTTC
>TRBJ2-1|TRBV7-2|-|-
CASSSLHPDEFF
TGTGCCAGCAGCTCTCTCCACCCTGATGAGTTCTTC
>TRBJ1-1|TRBV30|few|-
CAWTGFTEAFF
TGTGCCTGGACGGGGTTTACTGAAGCTTTCTTT
>TRBJ2-1|TRBV5-1|-|-
CASTRNAAATWDEQFF
TGCGCCAGCACCCGTAATGCGGCAGCAACCTGGGATGAGCAGTTCTTC
>TRBJ2-1|TRBV6-1|-|TRBD1
CASSDWDRVREQFF
TGTGCCAGCAGTGATTGGGACAGGGTCCGTGAGCAGTTCTTC
>TRBJ2-3|TRBV2|-|-
CASSEPRVTDTQYF
TGTGCCAGCAGTGAGCCCAGGGTGACAGATACGCAGTATTTT
>TRBJ2-3|TRBV7-8|-|TRBD2
CASSGRQRELTDTQYF
TGTGCCAGCAGCGGACGACAGCGGGAGTTAACAGATACGCAGTATTTT
>TRBJ2-3|TRBV7-2|-|TRBD2
CASSLELVLAGLTDTQYF
TGTGCCAGCAGCTTAGAACTCGTACTAGCGGGACTCACAGATACGCAGTATTTT
>TRBJ2-5|TRBV14|-|-
CASSQGRQGGETQYF
TGTGCCAGCAGCCAAGGGCGGCAGGGAGGAGAGACCCAGTACTTC
>TRBJ1-1|TRBV5-5|-|-
CASSLEGVMMNTEAFF
TGTGCCAGCAGCTTAGAAGGGGTGATGATGAACACTGAAGCTTTCTTT
>TRBJ1-2|TRBV2|-|-
CASTGPFPGYGYTF
TGTGCCAGCACTGGACCTTTCCCGGGCTATGGCTACACCTTC
>TRBJ1-4|TRBV5-5|once|-
CASSLVTGPVEKLFF
TGTGCCAGCAGCTTGGTCACAGGACCGGTAGAAAAACTGTTTTTT
>TRBJ2-7|TRBV9|-|-
CASSGGQGARDYYEQYF
TGTGCCAGCAGCGGAGGACAGGGCGCGAGGGACTACTACGAGCAGTACTTC
>TRBJ2-5|TRBV16|-|TRBD2
CASSHTAGGRGETQYF
TGTGCCAGCAGCCATACCGCGGGAGGGCGAGGGGAGACCCAGTACTTC
>TRBJ1-1|TRBV5-4|-|TRBD1
CASSLVIGQGVTEAFF
TGTGCCAGCAGCTTGGTAATTGGGCAGGGGGTGACTGAAGCTTTCTTT
>TRBJ2-6|TRBV4-1|-|-
CASSQGNRNSGANVLTF
TGCGCCAGCAGCCAAGGGAACAGGAATTCTGGGGCCAACGTCCTGACTTTC
>TRBJ2-2|TRBV28|-|-
CASLRSTGELFF
TGTGCCAGCCTACGGTCCACCGGGGAGCTGTTTTTT
>TRBJ1-1|TRBV28|few|-
CASSPDKYTEAFF
TGTGCCAGCAGCCCGGACAAGTACACTGAAGCTTTCTTT
>TRBJ2-2|TRBV11-2|-|TRBD2
CASRRGSGSIGELFF
TGTGCCAGCCGACGGGGTAGCGGGAGTATCGGGGAGCTGTTTTTT
>TRBJ2-7|TRBV6-1|-|-
CASTVRGPYEQYF
TGTGCCAGCACGGTTAGGGGACCCTACGAGCAGTACTTC
>TRBJ1-1|TRBV28|-|-
CASSSMGGENPNTEAFF
TGTGCCAGCAGTTCCATGGGGGGCGAAAACCCGAACACTGAAGCTTTCTTT
>TRBJ1-1|TRBV29-1|few|-
CSVRPTYTEAFF
TGCAGCGTGCGGCCGACTTACACTGAAGCTTTCTTT